This TCR beta chain appears in the sequencing data of a study of T-cell memory formation after mild COVID-19. Study as a whole: TCR clusters showed largely donor specificity.

This clonotype turned up a few times. The antigen remains undetermined. Study observations and caveats: Nothing showed for sure that second-wave clones peaking on day 37 were SARS-CoV-2 specific. Clones contracting across day 15 to 85 had a balanced CD4/CD8 profile; later expanding clones leaned CD4+. Cross-reactive memory appears to have joined, as suggested by some responding clones showing up in pre-infection memory.

This CDR3 comprises 16 residues. Trimming pared 6 bases from V and 2 bases from J, leaving 21 bases between. Germline lookup yields CDR1 DFQATT and CDR2 SNEGSKA (reference sequence). TCRdb re-analysed the 5' RACE reads in MiXCR, keeping a single row per CDR3 protein. The repertoire has more than 450,000 distinct CDR3 sequences, more than 15% of them found once; the top ten carry more than 10%. This TCR was sampled from an adult woman who had mild COVID-19 (a few samples of this study predate the infection). Cell type and time point are not known. This chain connects TRBV20-1 to TRBJ2-3, with a tentative D call TRBD1 (5 bases). Sequencing used PBMCs or a T cell subset sorted from them (not recorded which). The CDR3 protein is CSASPRTPGNTDTQYF. As DNA, the CDR3 is TGCAGTGCCTCACCGCGGACGCCAGGGAACACAGATACGCAGTATTTT.